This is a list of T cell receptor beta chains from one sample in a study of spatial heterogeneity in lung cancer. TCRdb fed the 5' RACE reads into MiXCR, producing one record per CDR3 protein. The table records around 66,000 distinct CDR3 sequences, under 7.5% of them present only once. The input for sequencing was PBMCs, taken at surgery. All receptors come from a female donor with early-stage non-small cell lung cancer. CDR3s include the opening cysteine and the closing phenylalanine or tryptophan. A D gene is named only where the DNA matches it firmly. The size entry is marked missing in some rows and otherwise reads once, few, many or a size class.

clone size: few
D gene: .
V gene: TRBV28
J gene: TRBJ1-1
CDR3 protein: CASSLPQGTAFF
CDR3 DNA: TGTGCCAGCAGTTTACCCCAGGGGACGGCTTTCTTT

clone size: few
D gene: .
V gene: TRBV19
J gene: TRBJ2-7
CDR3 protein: CASSIDSTYEQYF
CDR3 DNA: TGTGCCAGTAGTATCGACAGCACCTACGAGCAGTACTTC

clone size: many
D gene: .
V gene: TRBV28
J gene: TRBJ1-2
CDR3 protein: CASSFPNEGNYGYTF
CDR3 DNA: TGTGCCAGCAGTTTCCCTAATGAGGGTAACTATGGCTACACCTTC

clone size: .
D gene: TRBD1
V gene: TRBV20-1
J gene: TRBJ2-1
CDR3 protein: CSAHHRGEFF
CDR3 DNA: TGCAGTGCGCACCACAGGGGAGAGTTCTTC

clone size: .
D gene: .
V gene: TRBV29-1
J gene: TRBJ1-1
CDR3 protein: CSVVKTGMNTEAFF
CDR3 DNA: TGCAGCGTTGTGAAGACGGGTATGAACACTGAAGCTTTCTTT

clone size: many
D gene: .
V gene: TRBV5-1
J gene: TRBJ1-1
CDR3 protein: CASSLVGGGRVNTEAFF
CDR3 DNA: TGCGCCAGCAGCTTGGTGGGCGGGGGGCGAGTGAACACTGAAGCTTTCTTT

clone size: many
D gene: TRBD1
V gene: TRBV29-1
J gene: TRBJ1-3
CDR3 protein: CSGGQGGGNTIYF
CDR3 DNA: TGCAGCGGCGGACAGGGGGGTGGAAACACCATATATTTT

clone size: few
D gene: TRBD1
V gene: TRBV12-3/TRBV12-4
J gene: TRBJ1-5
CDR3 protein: CASSPSGQSNQPQHF
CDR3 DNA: TGTGCCAGCAGTCCCTCGGGACAGAGCAATCAGCCCCAGCATTTT

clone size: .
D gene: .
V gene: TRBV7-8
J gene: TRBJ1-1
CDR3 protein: CASSLASRLNTEAFF
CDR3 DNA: TGTGCCAGCAGCTTAGCGAGCCGGCTGAACACTGAAGCTTTCTTT

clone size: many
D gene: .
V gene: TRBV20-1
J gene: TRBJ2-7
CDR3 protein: CSARHHRDGSYEQYF
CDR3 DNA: TGCAGTGCTAGGCATCACCGGGACGGATCCTACGAGCAGTACTTC

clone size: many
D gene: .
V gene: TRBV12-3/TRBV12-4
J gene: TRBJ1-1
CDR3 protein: CASSLGAASEAFF
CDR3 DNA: TGTGCCAGCAGTTTAGGGGCCGCCTCTGAAGCTTTCTTT

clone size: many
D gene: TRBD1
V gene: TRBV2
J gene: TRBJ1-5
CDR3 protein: CASSPPGTGISNQPQHF
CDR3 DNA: TGTGCCAGCAGTCCCCCCGGGACAGGGATTAGCAATCAGCCCCAGCATTTT

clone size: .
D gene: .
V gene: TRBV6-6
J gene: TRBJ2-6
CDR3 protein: CASSWESPSSGANVLTF
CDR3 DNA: TGTGCCAGCAGTTGGGAATCGCCCTCCTCTGGGGCCAACGTCCTGACTTTC

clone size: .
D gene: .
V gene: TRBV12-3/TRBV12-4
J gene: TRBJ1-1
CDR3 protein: CASSPQGRNTEAFF
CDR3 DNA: TGTGCCAGCAGCCCCCAGGGGCGGAACACTGAAGCTTTCTTT

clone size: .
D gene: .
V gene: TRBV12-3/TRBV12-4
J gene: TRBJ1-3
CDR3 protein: CASSLRGDTIYF
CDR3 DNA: TGTGCCAGCAGTTTGAGAGGGGACACCATATATTTT

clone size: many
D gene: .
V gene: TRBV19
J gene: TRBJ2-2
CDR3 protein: CASSRHTGELFF
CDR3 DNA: TGTGCCAGTTCGAGGCACACCGGGGAGCTGTTTTTT

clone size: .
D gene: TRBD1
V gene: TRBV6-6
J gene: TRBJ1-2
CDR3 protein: CASRAQDRDPYGYTF
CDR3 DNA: TGTGCCAGCAGGGCCCAGGACAGGGATCCCTATGGCTACACCTTC

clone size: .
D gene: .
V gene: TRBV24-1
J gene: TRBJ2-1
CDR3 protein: CATSDQDRLRGNEQFF
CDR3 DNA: TGTGCCACCAGTGACCAGGACCGGTTAAGGGGCAATGAGCAGTTCTTC

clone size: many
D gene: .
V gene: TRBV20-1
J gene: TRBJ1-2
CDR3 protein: CSASPYRVLDQGYTF
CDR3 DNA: TGCAGTGCTAGCCCCTACAGGGTGCTTGATCAAGGCTACACCTTC

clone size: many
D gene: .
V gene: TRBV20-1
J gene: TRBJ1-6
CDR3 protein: CSAPGGDYNSPLHF
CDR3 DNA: TGCAGTGCCCCGGGGGGTGACTATAATTCACCCCTCCACTTT

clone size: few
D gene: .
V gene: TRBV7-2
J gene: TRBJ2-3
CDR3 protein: CASSLGGARTDTQYF
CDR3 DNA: TGTGCCAGCAGCTTAGGGGGGGCACGCACAGATACGCAGTATTTT

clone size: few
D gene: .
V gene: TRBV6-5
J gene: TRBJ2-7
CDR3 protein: CASTNGRGLSYEQYF
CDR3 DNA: TGTGCCAGCACCAACGGAAGGGGCCTCTCCTACGAGCAGTACTTC

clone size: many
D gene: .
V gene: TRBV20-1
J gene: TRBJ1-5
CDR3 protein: CSAGNRVNSNQPQHF
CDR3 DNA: TGCAGTGCTGGAAATCGGGTAAATAGCAATCAGCCCCAGCATTTT

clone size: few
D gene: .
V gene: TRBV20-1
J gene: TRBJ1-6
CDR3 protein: CSATNPVVSPDSPLHF
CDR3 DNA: TGCAGTGCTACAAACCCTGTAGTCTCTCCTGATTCACCCCTCCACTTT

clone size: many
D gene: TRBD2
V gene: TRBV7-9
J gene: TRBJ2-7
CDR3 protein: CASLDAGGEQYF
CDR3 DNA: TGTGCCAGCCTCGATGCGGGGGGCGAGCAGTACTTC

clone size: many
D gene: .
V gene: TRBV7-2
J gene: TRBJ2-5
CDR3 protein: CASSIFRYQETQYF
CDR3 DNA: TGTGCCAGCAGCATCTTCCGGTACCAAGAGACCCAGTACTTC

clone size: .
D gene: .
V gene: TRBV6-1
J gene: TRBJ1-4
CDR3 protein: CASSAGENNEKLFF
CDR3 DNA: TGTGCCAGCAGTGCGGGAGAGAATAATGAAAAACTGTTTTTT

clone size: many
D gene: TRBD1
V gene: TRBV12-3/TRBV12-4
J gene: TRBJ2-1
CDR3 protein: CASSSTGQEEFF
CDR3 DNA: TGTGCCAGCAGCTCCACGGGACAGGAGGAGTTCTTC

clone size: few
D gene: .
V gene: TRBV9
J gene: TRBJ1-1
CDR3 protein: CASSMTGGTEAFF
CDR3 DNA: TGTGCCAGCAGCATGACTGGAGGGACTGAAGCTTTCTTT

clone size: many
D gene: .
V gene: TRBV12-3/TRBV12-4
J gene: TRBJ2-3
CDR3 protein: CASNLRGSTDTQYF
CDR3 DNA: TGTGCCAGCAACCTGCGGGGAAGCACAGATACGCAGTATTTT

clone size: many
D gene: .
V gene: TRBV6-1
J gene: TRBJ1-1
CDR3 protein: CASSLRGDAEAFF
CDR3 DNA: TGTGCCAGCAGCCTACGGGGGGACGCTGAAGCTTTCTTT

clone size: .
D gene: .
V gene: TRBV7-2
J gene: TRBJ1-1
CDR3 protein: CASSLAGSNTEAFF
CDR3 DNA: TGTGCCAGCAGCTTAGCTGGCAGTAACACTGAAGCTTTCTTT

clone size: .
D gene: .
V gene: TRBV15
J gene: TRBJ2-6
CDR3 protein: CATSRVFGETGANVLTF
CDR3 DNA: TGTGCCACCAGCAGAGTGTTCGGGGAGACTGGGGCCAACGTCCTGACTTTC

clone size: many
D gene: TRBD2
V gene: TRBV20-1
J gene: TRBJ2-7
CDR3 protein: CSAREPGLSYEQYF
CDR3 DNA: TGCAGTGCTAGAGAGCCGGGACTATCCTACGAGCAGTACTTC

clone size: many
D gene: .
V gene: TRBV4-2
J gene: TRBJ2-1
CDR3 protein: CASSQDRIAPRGEQFF
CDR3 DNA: TGTGCCAGCAGCCAAGATAGGATAGCGCCCCGCGGTGAGCAGTTCTTC

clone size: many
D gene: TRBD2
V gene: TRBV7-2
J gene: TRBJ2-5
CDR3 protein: CASSLGLAGKQETQYF
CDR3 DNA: TGTGCCAGCAGCTTAGGACTAGCGGGGAAGCAAGAGACCCAGTACTTC

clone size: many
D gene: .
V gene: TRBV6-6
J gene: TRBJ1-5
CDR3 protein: CASTEVASNQPQHF
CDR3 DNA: TGTGCCAGCACCGAGGTGGCTAGCAATCAGCCCCAGCATTTT

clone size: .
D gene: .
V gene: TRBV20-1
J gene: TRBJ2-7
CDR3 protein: CSARGGREQYF
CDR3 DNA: TGCAGTGCTAGAGGAGGGCGTGAGCAGTACTTC

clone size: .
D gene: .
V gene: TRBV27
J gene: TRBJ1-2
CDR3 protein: CASRPGGTFYGYTF
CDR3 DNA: TGTGCCAGCAGGCCCGGGGGCACCTTTTATGGCTACACCTTC

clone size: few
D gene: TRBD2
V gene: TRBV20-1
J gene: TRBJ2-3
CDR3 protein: CSAHSSGASTDTQYF
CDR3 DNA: TGCAGTGCCCACTCTAGCGGAGCTAGCACAGATACGCAGTATTTT

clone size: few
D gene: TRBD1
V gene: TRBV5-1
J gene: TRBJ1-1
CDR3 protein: CASSGGQMNTEAFF
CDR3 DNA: TGCGCCAGCAGCGGGGGACAGATGAACACTGAAGCTTTCTTT

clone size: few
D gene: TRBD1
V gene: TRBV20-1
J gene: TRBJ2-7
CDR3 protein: CSASDRGTYEQYF
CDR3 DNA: TGCAGTGCTAGTGACAGGGGGACCTACGAGCAGTACTTC

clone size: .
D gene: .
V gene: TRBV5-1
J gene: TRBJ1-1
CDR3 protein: CASSLVTGTNTEAFF
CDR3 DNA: TGCGCCAGCAGCTTGGTGACGGGGACGAACACTGAAGCTTTCTTT

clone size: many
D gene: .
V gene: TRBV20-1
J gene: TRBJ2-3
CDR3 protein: CSAPLAEGRDTQYF
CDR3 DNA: TGCAGTGCTCCCCTCGCGGAGGGCCGTGATACGCAGTATTTT

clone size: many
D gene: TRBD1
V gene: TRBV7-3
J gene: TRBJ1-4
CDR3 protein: CATQGGPNGKLFF
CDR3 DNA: TGTGCCACCCAGGGGGGACCTAATGGGAAACTGTTTTTT

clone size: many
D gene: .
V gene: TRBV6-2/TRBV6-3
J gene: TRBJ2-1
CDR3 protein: CASRYLAEGSYNEQFF
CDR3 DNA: TGTGCCAGCAGGTACTTAGCGGAGGGCTCCTACAATGAGCAGTTCTTC

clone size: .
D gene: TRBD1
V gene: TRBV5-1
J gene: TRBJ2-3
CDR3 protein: CASSLDNPTGGEDTQYF
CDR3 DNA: TGCGCCAGCAGCTTGGATAACCCCACAGGGGGCGAAGATACGCAGTATTTT

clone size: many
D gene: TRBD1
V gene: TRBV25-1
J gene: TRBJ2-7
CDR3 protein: CASSETGQGFEEQYF
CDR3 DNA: TGTGCCAGCAGTGAAACCGGACAGGGGTTTGAGGAGCAGTACTTC